This record concerns one T cell receptor beta chain sequence. The data originate from a study of blood T cell repertoires in COVID-19. Study background: Whether acute or convalescent, the COVID-19 samples came from the United States, Italy and Spain. In each case, the material was cDNA or gDNA derived from T cells, B-cell-depleted T cells, or PBMCs.

V lost 1 base to trimming and J lost 8 bases, with 12 bases between them. Germline CDR1 and CDR2: SGHTA and FQGNSA. This CDR3 contains 14 residues. Original methodology: Estimates of nucleated cell counts were drawn from the amplification of reference gene primers. Assay used: immunoSEQ multiplex PCR; TCRdb lists only in-frame clones, some missing. V, J and clone size are those of that table, while D and trimming were read from the DNA. The sample holds approximately 130,000 clones; about four fifths are singletons and the top ten take about 5.5%. The sample comprised peripheral blood. The clonotype was recovered from a man at least 80 years old with active or convalescent COVID-19. The V call is TRBV7-2, the J call TRBJ2-1, with D perhaps matching TRBD1 (6 bases). CDR3 amino acids: CASSLESRGHEQFF. In DNA, the CDR3 is TGTGCCAGCAGCTTAGAGAGCAGGGGCCATGAGCAGTTCTTC.